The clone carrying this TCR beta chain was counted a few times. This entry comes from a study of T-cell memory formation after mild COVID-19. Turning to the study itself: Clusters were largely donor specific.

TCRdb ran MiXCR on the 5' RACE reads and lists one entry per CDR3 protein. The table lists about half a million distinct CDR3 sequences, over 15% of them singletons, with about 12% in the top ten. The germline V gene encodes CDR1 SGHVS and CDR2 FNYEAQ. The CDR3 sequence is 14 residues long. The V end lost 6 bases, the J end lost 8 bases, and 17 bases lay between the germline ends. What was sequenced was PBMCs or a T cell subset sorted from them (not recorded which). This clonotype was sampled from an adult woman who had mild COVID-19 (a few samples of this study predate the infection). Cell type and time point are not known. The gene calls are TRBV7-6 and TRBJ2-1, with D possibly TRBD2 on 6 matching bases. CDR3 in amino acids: CASSSRDAGHEQFF. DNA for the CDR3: TGTGCCAGCAGTTCCCGGGACGCGGGGCATGAGCAGTTCTTC. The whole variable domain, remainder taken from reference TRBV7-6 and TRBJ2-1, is GAGVSQSPRYKVTKRGQDVALRCDPISGHVSLYWYRQALGQGPEFLTYFNYEAQQDKSGLPNDRFSAERPEGSISTLTIQRTEQRDSAMYRCASSSRDAGHEQFFGPGTRLTVL.